Shown below are 10 T cell receptor beta chains from a single sample sequenced in a study of a mutant IDH1 vaccine in newly diagnosed glioma. Sample time point: baseline, week 1 (first vaccination visit). Treatment meaning: pre-vaccination baseline after standard-of-care therapy. TCRdb's copy holds only in-frame clones and misses some; the assay was immunoSEQ multiplex PCR. Counted here are tens of thousands of clones, 60% to 85% occurring once; the ten biggest clones make up less than 2%. Sequenced material: PBMCs, taken from a glioma patient treated with radiotherapy, temozolomide or both. Receptors were obtained from a woman aged 40 to 49 with glioma.

The chain recombines TRBV25-1 with TRBJ2-2, with a possible D match to TRBD2 (6 bases). With 1 base removed from V and 1 base from J, the gap between germline ends came to 10 bases. Germline values: CDR1 MGHDK, CDR2 SYGVNS. This CDR3 spans 16 amino acids. CDR3 in DNA: TGTGCCAGCAGTGAATTCGGGGAGGAGAACACCGGGGAGCTGTTTTTT. It translates to CASSEFGEENTGELFF.

This chain uses TRBV5-1 with TRBJ1-4; 8 bases are a match to TRBD1. This CDR3 spans 15 amino acids. The germline V gene has CDR1 SGHRS and CDR2 YFSETQ. V shed 0 bases and J 7 bases; nucleotides not matched to a gene: 5. The CDR3, as DNA: TGCGCCAGCAGCTTGGGACAGGGGAAGGGTGAAAAACTGTTTTTT. It translates to CASSLGQGKGEKLFF.

V and J are TRBV5-6 and TRBJ1-5; tentatively, D is TRBD1 (6 bases). This CDR3 has 14 residues. Trimming shortened V by 0 bases and J by 6 bases, and 10 bases separated the two germline ends. CDR1 SGHDT and CDR2 YYEEEE come from the germline V gene. The CDR3 DNA is TGTGCCAGCAGCTTGGCAGCGGGGGCTCAGCCCCAGCATTTT. As protein: CASSLAAGAQPQHF.

The V gene is TRBV14, the J gene TRBJ2-3; no clear D gene. With 4 bases removed from V and 1 base from J, the gap between germline ends came to 9 bases. Germline values: CDR1 SGHDN, CDR2 FVKESK. This CDR3 comprises 14 residues. The CDR3 sequence is CASSRVGGTDTQYF. For the CDR3, the DNA is TGTGCCAGCAGCCGGGTAGGAGGCACAGATACGCAGTATTTT.

This clone appeared a single time. The chain couples TRBV4-1 to TRBJ1-1; the D is unclear. Germline V gene lookup returns CDR1 MGHRA and CDR2 YSYEKL. V was trimmed by 1 base and J by 5 bases, leaving 14 bases between them. The CDR3 is 15 amino acids. The CDR3 bases are TGCGCCAGCAGCCAAGTTAACACCTTGAGGACTGAAGCTTTCTTT. This encodes CASSQVNTLRTEAFF.

The chain links TRBV5-1 to TRBJ1-6; 9 bases agree with TRBD1. Germline loops: CDR1 SGHRS, CDR2 YFSETQ. The CDR3 covers 14 residues. The trim removed 4 bases at V and 7 bases at J, leaving 3 bases unmatched. CDR3 sequence (DNA): TGCGCCAGCAGCCCCGGGACAGGGAATTCACCCCTCCACTTT. It encodes CASSPGTGNSPLHF.

The chain joins TRBV4-2 to TRBJ1-2; TRBD1 agrees at 10 bases. Germline lookup yields CDR1 LGHNA and CDR2 YNFKEQ. V shed 2 bases, J shed 1 base, and the junction held 4 bases outside the gene matches. The CDR3 loop spans 16 amino acids. The CDR3 DNA reads TGTGCCAGCAGCCAAACGGGACAGGGGTATAACTATGGCTACACCTTC. Translating gives CASSQTGQGYNYGYTF.

This chain connects TRBV2 to TRBJ1-5; 8 bases are a match to TRBD1. This CDR3 region has 14 residues. V was clipped by 6 bases and J by 4 bases; unmatched bases: 5. Germline values: CDR1 SNHLY, CDR2 FYNNEI. The CDR3 region is CASRRDRTNQPQHF. CDR3 nucleotide sequence: TGTGCCAGCAGACGGGACAGGACAAATCAGCCCCAGCATTTT.

The genes are TRBV19 and TRBJ1-1; D unresolved. There are 15 residues in the CDR3. Trimming cost V 1 base and J 4 bases, with 13 bases left between them. Germline-derived CDR1 and CDR2 are LNHDA and SQIVND (reference sequence). The CDR3 coding sequence is TGTGCCAGTAGTATAGCAGGAGCAGCGGGCACTGAAGCTTTCTTT. This sequence encodes CASSIAGAAGTEAFF.

The chain links TRBV12-5 to TRBJ1-5, with no clear D. CDR1 is LGHNT and CDR2 is FRNRAP in the germline V gene. The length of the CDR3 is 16 residues. V was pared by 8 bases and J by 8 bases, with 25 bases between. CDR3 protein: CASPKWRPLAGKPQHF. The CDR3 DNA is TGTGCTAGTCCCAAATGGAGGCCACTCGCCGGTAAGCCCCAGCATTTT.